A single sample is the source of the 6 T cell receptor beta chains below, sequenced in a study of Tregs in tolerant kidney transplant recipients. Produced via immunoSEQ multiplex PCR; TCRdb's table is partial and in-frame only. The data show around 48,000 clones, and the top ten clones hold around 0.91%. Sequenced material: CD4+ T cells from blood, taken before the transplant. Receptor source: a human donor who received a combined kidney and bone marrow transplant.

Regarding this clone: The CDR3 end is not reached by the read, which stops 3 residues before it; the germline J gene fills it in. The chain recombines TRBV7-2 with TRBJ2-3, with D perhaps TRBD2 (5 bases). The CDR3 length is 14 residues. Trimming pared 7 bases from V and 2 bases from J, leaving 13 bases between. CDR1 is SGHTA, CDR2 FQGNSA, per germline. CDR3: CASMEDSYTDTQYF. CDR3 DNA, as far as it was read: TGTGCCAGCATGGAGGACTCATACACAGATACG.

As for this clone: The read terminates 3 residues ahead of where the CDR3 ends, so the germline J gene completes it. The chain combines TRBV7-2 with TRBJ1-2; 10 bases agree with TRBD1. This CDR3 comprises 13 residues. Germline V gene data show CDR1 as SGHTA and CDR2 as FQGNSA. With 5 bases clipped from V and 7 bases from J, the junction kept 4 bases outside the gene matches. The DNA read from the CDR3 is TGTGCCAGCAGCGCGGGACAGGGGTCTGGC. This encodes CASSAGQGSG. The full-length CDR3 reads as CASSAGQGSGYTF.

Worth noting for this clone: The read stops 3 residues short of the end of the CDR3; the missing end is completed from the germline J gene. The chain employs TRBV20-1 and TRBJ2-1; D may be TRBD2 (6 bases). The germline gives CDR1 DFQATT, CDR2 SNEGSKA (reference sequence). V lost 6 bases to trimming and J lost 4 bases, with 16 bases between them. The length of the CDR3 is 14 residues. The CDR3 DNA, read in part, is TGCAGTGCCAGAACCCTAGCGTCATACAATGAG. Its protein is CSARTLASYNE. The complete CDR3 sequence is CSARTLASYNEQFF.

CDR3 DNA (partial): TGCGCCAGCAGCCAAGGACAGCTCTCGCCGGGCACAGATACG. It codes for CASSQGQLSPGTDT. The entire CDR3 sequence reads CASSQGQLSPGTDTQYF. The chain has TRBV5-1 and TRBJ2-3, with D tentatively TRBD1 (6 bases). From the germline J gene comes the end of the CDR3, since the read stops 3 residues before it. The CDR3 extends over 17 amino acids. V lost 4 bases to trimming and J lost 1 base, with 19 bases between them. CDR1 and CDR2 (germline): SGHRS, YFSETQ.

Turning to this clone: The read stops 3 residues short of the end of the CDR3; the missing end is completed from the germline J gene. The chain joins TRBV20-1 to TRBJ2-7; D possibly corresponds to TRBD2 (5 bases). The CDR3 spans 13 residues. V was clipped by 2 bases and J by 5 bases, with 13 bases between them. In germline, CDR1 is DFQATT, CDR2 SNEGSKA (reference sequence). CDR3 bases read: TGCAGTGCTAGAAGTGAGGGCCGGCACGAG. It specifies CSARSEGRHE. The whole CDR3 protein is CSARSEGRHEQYF.

Concerning this clone itself: The read ends 3 residues shy of where the CDR3 ends; the end is completed using the germline J gene. The J gene is TRBJ2-7, the V gene TRBV10-3; tentatively, D is TRBD1 (5 bases). CDR1 ENHRY and CDR2 SYGVKD come from the germline V gene. Trimming removed 2 bases at V and 6 bases at J, with 17 bases between. CDR3 length: 15 residues. The covered CDR3 bases are TGTGCCATCAGTGAGAGCCGGCAGGGATCGACCGAG. It codes for CAISESRQGSTE. The whole CDR3 reads CAISESRQGSTEQYF.